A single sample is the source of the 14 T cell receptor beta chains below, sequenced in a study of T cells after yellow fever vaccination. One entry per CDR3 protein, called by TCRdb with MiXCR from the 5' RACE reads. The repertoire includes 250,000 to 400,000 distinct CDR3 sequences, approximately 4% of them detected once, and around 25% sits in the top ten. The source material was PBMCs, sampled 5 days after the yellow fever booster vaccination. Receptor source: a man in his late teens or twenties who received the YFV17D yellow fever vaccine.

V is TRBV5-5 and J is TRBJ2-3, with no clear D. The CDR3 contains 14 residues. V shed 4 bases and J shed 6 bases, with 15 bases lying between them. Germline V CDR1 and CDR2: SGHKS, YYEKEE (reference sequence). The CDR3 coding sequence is TGTGCCAGCAGCATGCTTGGCACAGCCGATACGCAGTATTTT. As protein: CASSMLGTADTQYF.

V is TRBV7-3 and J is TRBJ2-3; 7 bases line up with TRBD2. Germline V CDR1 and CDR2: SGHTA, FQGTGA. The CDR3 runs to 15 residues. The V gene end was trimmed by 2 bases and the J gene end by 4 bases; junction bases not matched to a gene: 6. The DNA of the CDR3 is TGTGCCAGCAGCTTAGGCTGGAGCGGGGCAGATACGCAGTATTTT. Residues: CASSLGWSGADTQYF.

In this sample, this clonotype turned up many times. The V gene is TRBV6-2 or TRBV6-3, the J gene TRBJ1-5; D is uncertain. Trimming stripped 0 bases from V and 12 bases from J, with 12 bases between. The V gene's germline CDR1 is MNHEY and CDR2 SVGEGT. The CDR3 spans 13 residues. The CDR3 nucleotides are TGTGCCAGCAGTTACTCGGAAGGGAGTGTCCAGCATTTT. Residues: CASSYSEGSVQHF.

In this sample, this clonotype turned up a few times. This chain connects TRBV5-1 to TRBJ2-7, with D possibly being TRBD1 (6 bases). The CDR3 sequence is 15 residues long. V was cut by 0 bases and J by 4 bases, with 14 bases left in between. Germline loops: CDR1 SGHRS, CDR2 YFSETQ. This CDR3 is CASSLAGPGDYEQYV. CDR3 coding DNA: TGCGCCAGCAGCTTGGCCGGTCCAGGGGATTACGAGCAGTACGTC.

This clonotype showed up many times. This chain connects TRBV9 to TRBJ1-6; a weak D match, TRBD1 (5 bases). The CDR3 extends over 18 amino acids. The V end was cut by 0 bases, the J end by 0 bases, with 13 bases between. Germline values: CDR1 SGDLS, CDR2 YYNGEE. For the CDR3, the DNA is TGTGCCAGCAGCGTAGACGAGGGGCCGAGCTCCTATAATTCACCCCTCCACTTT. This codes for CASSVDEGPSSYNSPLHF.

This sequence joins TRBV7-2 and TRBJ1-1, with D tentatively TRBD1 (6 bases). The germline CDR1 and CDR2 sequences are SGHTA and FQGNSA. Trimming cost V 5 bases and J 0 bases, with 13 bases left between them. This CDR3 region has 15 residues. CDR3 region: CASSPRGTVNTEAFF. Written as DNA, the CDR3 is TGTGCCAGCAGCCCAAGGGGGACGGTGAACACTGAAGCTTTCTTT.

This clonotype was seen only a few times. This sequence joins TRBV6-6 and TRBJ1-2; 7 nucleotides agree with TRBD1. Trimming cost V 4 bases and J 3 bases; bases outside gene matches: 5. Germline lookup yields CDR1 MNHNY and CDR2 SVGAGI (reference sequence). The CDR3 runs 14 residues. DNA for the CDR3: TGTGCCAGCAGTTCTACAGGGGCTGACTATGGCTACACCTTC. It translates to CASSSTGADYGYTF.

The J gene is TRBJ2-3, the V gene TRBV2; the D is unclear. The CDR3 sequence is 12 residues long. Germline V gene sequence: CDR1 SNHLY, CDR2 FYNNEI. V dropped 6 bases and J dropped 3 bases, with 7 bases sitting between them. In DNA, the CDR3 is TGTGCCAGCAGGGAAAGGACAGATACGCAGTATTTT. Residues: CASRERTDTQYF.

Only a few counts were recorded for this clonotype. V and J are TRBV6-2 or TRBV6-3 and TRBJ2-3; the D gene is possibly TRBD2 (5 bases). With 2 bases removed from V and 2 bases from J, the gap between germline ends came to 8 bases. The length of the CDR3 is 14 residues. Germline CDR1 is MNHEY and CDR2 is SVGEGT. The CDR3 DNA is TGTGCCAGCAGTTACGGCCGGGACACAGATACGCAGTATTTT. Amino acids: CASSYGRDTDTQYF.

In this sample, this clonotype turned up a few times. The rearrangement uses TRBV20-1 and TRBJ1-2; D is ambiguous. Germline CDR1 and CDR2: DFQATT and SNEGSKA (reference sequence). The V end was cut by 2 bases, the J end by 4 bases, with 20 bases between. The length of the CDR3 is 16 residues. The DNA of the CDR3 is TGCAGTGCTAGAACCGGAACGAGGGATCCTAGCTATGGCTACACCTTC. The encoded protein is CSARTGTRDPSYGYTF.

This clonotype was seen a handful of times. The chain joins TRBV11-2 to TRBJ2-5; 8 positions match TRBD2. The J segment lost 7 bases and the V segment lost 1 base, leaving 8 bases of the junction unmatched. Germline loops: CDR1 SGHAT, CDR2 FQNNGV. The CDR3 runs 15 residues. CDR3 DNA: TGTGCCAGCAGCTTAGTTCGAGCGGGGGTCAGGACCCAGTACTTC. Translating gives CASSLVRAGVRTQYF. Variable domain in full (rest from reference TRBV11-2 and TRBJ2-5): EAGVAQSPRYKIIEKRQSVAFWCNPISGHATLYWYQQILGQGPKLLIQFQNNGVVDDSQLPKDRFSAERLKGVDSTLKIQPAKLEDSAVYLCASSLVRAGVRTQYFGPGTRLLVL.

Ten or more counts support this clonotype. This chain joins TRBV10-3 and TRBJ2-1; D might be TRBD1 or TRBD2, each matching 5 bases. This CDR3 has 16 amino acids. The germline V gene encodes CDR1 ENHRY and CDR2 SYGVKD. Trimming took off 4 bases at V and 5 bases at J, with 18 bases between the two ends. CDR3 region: CAISGDEAVHHNEQFF. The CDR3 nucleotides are TGTGCCATCAGTGGGGACGAGGCAGTCCATCACAATGAGCAGTTCTTC.

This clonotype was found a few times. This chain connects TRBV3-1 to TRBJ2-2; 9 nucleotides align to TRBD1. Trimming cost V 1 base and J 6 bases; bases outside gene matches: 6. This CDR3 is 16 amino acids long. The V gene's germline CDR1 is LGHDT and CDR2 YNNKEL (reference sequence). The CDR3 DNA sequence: TGTGCCAGCAGCCAAGTGGGACAGGGTCGCGCCGGGGAGCTGTTTTTT. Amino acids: CASSQVGQGRAGELFF.

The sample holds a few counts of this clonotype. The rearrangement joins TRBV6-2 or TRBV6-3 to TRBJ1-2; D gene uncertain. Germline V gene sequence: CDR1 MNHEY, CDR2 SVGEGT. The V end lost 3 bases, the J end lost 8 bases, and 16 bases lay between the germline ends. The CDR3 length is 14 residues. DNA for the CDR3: TGTGCCAGCAGTTATCATGTTTCAGGCGGAGGCTACACCTTC. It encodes CASSYHVSGGGYTF.